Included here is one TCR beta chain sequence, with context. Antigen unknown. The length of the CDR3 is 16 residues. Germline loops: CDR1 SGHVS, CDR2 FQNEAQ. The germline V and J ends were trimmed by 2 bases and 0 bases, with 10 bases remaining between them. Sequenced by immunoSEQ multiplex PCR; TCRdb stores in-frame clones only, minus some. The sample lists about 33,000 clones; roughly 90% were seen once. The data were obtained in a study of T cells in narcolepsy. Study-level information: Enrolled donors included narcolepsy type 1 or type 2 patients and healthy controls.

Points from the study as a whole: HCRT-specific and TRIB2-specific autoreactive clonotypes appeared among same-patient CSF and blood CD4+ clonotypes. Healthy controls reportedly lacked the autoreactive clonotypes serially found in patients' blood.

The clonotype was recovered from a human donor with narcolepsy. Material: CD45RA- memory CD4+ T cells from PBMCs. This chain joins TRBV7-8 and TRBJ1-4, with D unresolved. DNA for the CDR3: TGTGCCAGCAGCTTAAGGGTCTTAGCAACTAATGAAAAACTGTTTTTT. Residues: CASSLRVLATNEKLFF.